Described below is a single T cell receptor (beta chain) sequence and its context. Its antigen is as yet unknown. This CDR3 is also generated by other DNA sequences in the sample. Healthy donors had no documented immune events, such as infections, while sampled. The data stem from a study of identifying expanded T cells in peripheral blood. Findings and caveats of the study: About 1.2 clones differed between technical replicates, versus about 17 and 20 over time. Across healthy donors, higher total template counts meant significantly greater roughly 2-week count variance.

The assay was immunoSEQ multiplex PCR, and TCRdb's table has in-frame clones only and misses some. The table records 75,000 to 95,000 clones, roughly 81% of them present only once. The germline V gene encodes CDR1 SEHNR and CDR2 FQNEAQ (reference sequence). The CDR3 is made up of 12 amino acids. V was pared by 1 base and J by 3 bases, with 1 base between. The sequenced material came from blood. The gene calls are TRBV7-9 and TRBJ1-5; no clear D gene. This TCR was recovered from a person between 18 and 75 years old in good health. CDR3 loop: CASSLDNQPQHF. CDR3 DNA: TGTGCCAGCAGCTTAGACAATCAGCCCCAGCATTTT.